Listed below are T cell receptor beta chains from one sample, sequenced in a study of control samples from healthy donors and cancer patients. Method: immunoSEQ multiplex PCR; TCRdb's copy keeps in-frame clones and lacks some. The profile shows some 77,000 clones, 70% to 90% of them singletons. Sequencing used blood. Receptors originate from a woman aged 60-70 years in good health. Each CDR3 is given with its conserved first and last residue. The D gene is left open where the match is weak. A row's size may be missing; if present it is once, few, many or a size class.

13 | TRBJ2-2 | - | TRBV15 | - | TGTGCCACCAGCAGAGAATACCCCGGGGAGCTGTTTTTT | CATSREYPGELFF
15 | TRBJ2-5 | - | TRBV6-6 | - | TGTGCCAGCATCAAGGGGGAGCTGGGCCAAGAGACCCAGTACTTC | CASIKGELGQETQYF
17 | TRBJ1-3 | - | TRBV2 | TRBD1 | TGTGCCAGCAGTATGCCGGGACAGGGGGGTTTTGGAAACACCATATATTTT | CASSMPGQGGFGNTIYF
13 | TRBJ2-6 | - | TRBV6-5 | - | TGTGCCAGCAGGGGTGCTGGGGCCAACGTCCTGACTTTC | CASRGAGANVLTF
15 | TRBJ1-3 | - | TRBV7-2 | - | TGTGCCAGCAGCTTAGCAGGGTTCTCTGGAAACACCATATATTTT | CASSLAGFSGNTIYF
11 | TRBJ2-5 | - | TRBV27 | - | TGTGCCAGCAATTTACCGGAGACCCAGTACTTC | CASNLPETQYF
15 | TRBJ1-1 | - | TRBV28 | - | TGTGCCAGCAGTCCCCACGGCGGAGGGAACACTGAAGCTTTCTTT | CASSPHGGGNTEAFF
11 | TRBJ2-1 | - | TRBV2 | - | TGTGCCAGCAGTGAGGCGGTTGAGCAGTTCTTC | CASSEAVEQFF
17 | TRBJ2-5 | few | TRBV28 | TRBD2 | TGTGCCAGCAGTGGGAGGACTAGCGGGAGTAGTATGGAGACCCAGTACTTC | CASSGRTSGSSMETQYF
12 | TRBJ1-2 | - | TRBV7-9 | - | TGTGCCAGCAGCTTAGATATGGTTGGCTACACCTTC | CASSLDMVGYTF